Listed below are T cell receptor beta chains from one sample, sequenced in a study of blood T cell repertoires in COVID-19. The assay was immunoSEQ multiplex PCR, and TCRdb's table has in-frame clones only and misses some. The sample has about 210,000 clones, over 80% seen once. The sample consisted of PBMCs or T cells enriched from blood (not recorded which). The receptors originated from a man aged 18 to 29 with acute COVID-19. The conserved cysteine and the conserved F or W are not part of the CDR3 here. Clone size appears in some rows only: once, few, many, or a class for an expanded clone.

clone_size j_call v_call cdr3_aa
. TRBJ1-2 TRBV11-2 ASSLDGITNYGYT
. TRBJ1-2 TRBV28 ASTVDRRNYGYT
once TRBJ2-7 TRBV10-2 AIRTSGALDEQY
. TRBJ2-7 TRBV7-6 ASSLETTGEQY
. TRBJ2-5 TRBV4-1 ASSQQAPEETQY
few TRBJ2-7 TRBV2 ASARDVYEQY
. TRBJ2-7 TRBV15 ATSRTSGSINEQY
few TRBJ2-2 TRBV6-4 ASTKEAGDTGELF
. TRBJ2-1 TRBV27 ASSLGGGRFDEQF
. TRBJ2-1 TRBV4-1 ASSRDSPSSYNEQF
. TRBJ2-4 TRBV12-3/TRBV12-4 ASTSSDKQF
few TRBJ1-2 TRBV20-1 SVPGQGGYT
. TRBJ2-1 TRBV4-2 ASSQELDGSLSQQF
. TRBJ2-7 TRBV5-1 ASSLTAGAYEQY
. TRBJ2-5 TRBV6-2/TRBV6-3 ASSDPLAGAGETQY
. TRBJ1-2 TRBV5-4 ASSSSTGGSYGYT
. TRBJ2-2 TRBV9 ASSVDSGAGELF
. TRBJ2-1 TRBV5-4 ASSLPAGGQNEQF
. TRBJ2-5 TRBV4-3 ASSPGLAGGREETQY